This paragraph covers one T cell receptor (beta chain) sequence. This sample was taken from a study of T cell responses to AZD1222 COVID-19 vaccine. Trimming stripped 1 base from V and 2 bases from J, with 8 bases between. Germline values: CDR1 LGHNA, CDR2 YNFKEQ. This CDR3 has 14 amino acids. Profiled with immunoSEQ multiplex PCR; TCRdb holds only in-frame clones, not every one. The sample has 150,000 to 200,000 clones, 92% seen once. The chain is built from TRBV4-2 and TRBJ1-2; D unresolved. This TCR derives from an adult in good health. The sample consisted of peripheral blood, taken on day 0 of AZD1222 vaccination. The CDR3 here is CASSQVLANYGYTF. The CDR3 coding sequence is TGTGCCAGCAGCCAAGTACTGGCAAACTATGGCTACACCTTC.